This T cell receptor beta chain emerged from a study of blood T cell repertoires in COVID-19. Allocation to cohorts depended on clinical history reported by the participants. In the original workflow: Researchers report that nucleated cell counts were estimated from reference gene primer amplification. The assay was immunoSEQ multiplex PCR, and TCRdb's table has in-frame clones only and misses some. V and J calls and clone size come straight from that table; D and trimming were deduced from the DNA. This sample has roughly 250,000 clones, with around 89% found just once. The receptor was derived from a man aged 35-49 years who had recovered from COVID-19. The sequenced sample was PBMCs or T cells enriched from blood (not recorded which).

CDR3: CASRPGQGASLWGDSGANVLTF. CDR3 in DNA: TGCGCCAGCAGACCCGGACAGGGGGCCTCCTTGTGGGGAGACTCTGGGGCCAACGTCCTGACTTTC. This chain uses TRBV23-1 with TRBJ2-6; TRBD1 matches at 11 bases. TRBV23-1 is designated an ORF whose function remains uncertain. The CDR3 spans 22 residues. Unmatched junction bases numbered 19, after V lost 6 bases and J lost 0 bases.